Presented here are 10 T cell receptor beta chains from one specimen sequenced in a study of shared clonotypes between healthy human individuals. The table came from immunoSEQ multiplex PCR; TCRdb's copy has only in-frame clones and leaves some out. The sample lists about 710,000 clones; less than 80% were seen once. Sequencing was carried out using memory CD4+ T cells sorted from blood. Noted subset: CD45RA-negative fraction. Source of these receptors: a woman aged 25 to 45 in good health.

The rearrangement uses TRBV5-1 and TRBJ2-3; TRBD2 might be the D (6 bases). CDR3 length: 16 amino acids. CDR1 and CDR2 (germline): SGHRS, YFSETQ. Trimming removed 1 base from V and 2 bases from J, with 14 bases in between. The chain's CDR3 is CASSLLAGSDTDTQYF. DNA for the CDR3: TGCGCCAGCAGCTTGCTGGCGGGATCCGACACAGATACGCAGTATTTT.

The J gene is TRBJ2-7, the V gene TRBV18; the D gene is possibly TRBD1 (5 bases). The ends were cut back, 0 bases at V and 6 bases at J, with 18 bases in the middle. This CDR3 has 16 residues. CDR1 is KGHSH, CDR2 LQKENI, per germline. CDR3 loop: CASSPPTGKQLGEQYF. CDR3 sequence (DNA): TGTGCCAGCTCACCACCAACAGGCAAGCAGCTTGGCGAGCAGTACTTC.

V gene TRBV25-1 combines with J gene TRBJ1-1, with 7 nucleotides matching TRBD1. The CDR3 length is 12 residues. The V segment lost 5 bases and the J segment 7 bases; nucleotides outside the gene matches: 4. The germline V gene has CDR1 MGHDK and CDR2 SYGVNS. The CDR3 DNA reads as TGTGCCAGCAGTAACTGGGACAGTGAAGCTTTCTTT. It codes for CASSNWDSEAFF.

This clone is a singleton in its sample. This chain uses TRBV6-1 with TRBJ1-5; 7 bases map to TRBD1. Trimming took 5 bases from V and 7 from J; bases not matched to a gene: 11. The CDR3 length is 15 residues. Per germline, CDR1 MNHNS and CDR2 SASEGT. The CDR3 spells CASSRDRDPRQPQHF. DNA of the CDR3: TGTGCCAGCAGTCGTGACAGGGACCCGCGCCAGCCCCAGCATTTT.

The V gene is TRBV7-3, the J gene TRBJ2-2, with 12 bases identical to TRBD2. V dropped 5 bases and J dropped 2; count of bases not matched to a gene: 9. CDR1 is SGHTA, CDR2 FQGTGA, per germline. The CDR3 has 18 amino acids. In DNA, the CDR3 is TGTGCCAGCAGCACTCGGCTAGCGGGAGGGCCTAACACCGGGGAGCTGTTTTTT. Its translation is CASSTRLAGGPNTGELFF.

This clone was seen a single time. The rearrangement uses TRBV20-1 and TRBJ2-5, with D possibly matching TRBD2 (5 bases). Germline CDR1 reads DFQATT; CDR2 reads SNEGSKA (reference sequence). Trimming left V 5 bases short and J 3 bases short, with 7 bases between. The CDR3 consists of 11 residues. This chain's CDR3 is CSAVGEETQYF. In DNA form, the CDR3 reads TGCAGTGCTGTGGGAGAAGAGACCCAGTACTTC.

This clone was seen a few times. J is TRBJ1-1 and V is TRBV28; D is uncertain. This CDR3 is built from 12 residues. Trimming removed 5 bases at V and 9 bases at J, with 13 bases between. CDR1 and CDR2 (germline): MDHEN, SYDVKM. CDR3 DNA sequence: TGTGCCAGCAGTCTGACCCTGGAGCAAGCTTTCTTT. This translates into CASSLTLEQAFF.

The CDR3 loop reads CASSTNRNTEAFF. CDR3 coding DNA: TGTGCCAGCAGCACAAACAGAAACACTGAAGCTTTCTTT. This chain connects TRBV13 to TRBJ1-1; D unclear. Per the germline V gene, CDR1 is PRHDT and CDR2 is FYEKMQ (reference sequence). The CDR3 length is 13 residues. The ends were cut back, 5 bases at V and 2 bases at J, with 9 bases in the middle.

This clone was seen just once. The CDR3: CASTPLAGSNTGELFF. The CDR3 bases are TGCGCCAGCACCCCTTTGGCGGGGTCGAACACCGGGGAGCTGTTTTTT. This rearrangement joins TRBV5-1 to TRBJ2-2; D might be TRBD2 (6 bases). The V end was cut by 6 bases, the J end by 0 bases, with 15 bases between. Germline V gene lookup returns CDR1 SGHRS and CDR2 YFSETQ. The length of the CDR3 is 16 residues.

The J gene is TRBJ2-2, the V gene TRBV5-1; TRBD2 agrees at 11 bases. The CDR3 loop spans 18 amino acids. Germline V gives CDR1 SGHRS, CDR2 YFSETQ. The ends lost 0 bases at V and 4 bases at J; junction bases unmatched: 8. This CDR3 reads CASSLALAGAPGTGELFF. CDR3 nucleotides: TGCGCCAGCAGCTTGGCACTAGCGGGAGCTCCGGGCACCGGGGAGCTGTTTTTT.